The present T cell receptor beta chain was sequenced within a study of blood T cells in healthy people across ages. Whole-study findings and limits: Since the PBMCs were unsorted, naive and antigen-experienced cells could not be conclusively compared.

Together with a sample-barcoded 5' primer, a J-beta primer mix was included in a second PCR lasting roughly 6 to 12 cycles. TCRdb reanalysed the 5' RACE reads using MiXCR and keeps one entry per CDR3 protein. The sample records approximately 820,000 distinct CDR3 sequences, about 42% being singletons. This clonotype has only a few counts. What it recognizes is unknown. Collection of ten milliliters of peripheral blood was performed for each donor. Per the germline V gene, CDR1 is SGHRS and CDR2 is YFSETQ. This CDR3 has 15 residues. The ends lost 5 bases at V and 0 bases at J; junction bases unmatched: 6.

This receptor was identified in a man aged 55 to 70 in good health. The sample was blood. J is TRBJ2-3 and V is TRBV5-1; TRBD2 agrees at 7 bases. This CDR3 is CASRGAGSSTDTQYF. For the CDR3, the DNA is TGCGCCAGCAGAGGAGCGGGATCTAGCACAGATACGCAGTATTTT.